The source of this TCR beta chain is a study of cytomegalovirus exposure and HLA in healthy donors. Study at large: Most donors, about 82% of 398 genotyped, fell in the Caucasian-associated ancestry cluster. Points from the study as a whole: A few of the chains that were CMV-associated were confirmed in vitro to be specific for CMV antigens. Relative to the approximately 680-donor mean, N-insertions were reportedly fewer in an Asian-associated ancestry cluster in a later analysis. A later analysis revealed that TCR association rates differed between HLA loci, peaking at DRB1 and bottoming out at HLA-C.

Looked up from germline, CDR1 is SGHRS and CDR2 is YFSETQ. The CDR3 is made up of 15 amino acids. With 4 bases clipped from V and 3 bases from J, the junction kept 7 bases outside the gene matches. The study ran its PCR with 60 Vbeta and 13 Jbeta primers. TCRdb keeps only in-frame clones here, not all; method: immunoSEQ multiplex PCR. The data contain about 70,000 clones, 78% of them singletons. With respect to this clone: The target antigen is unknown.

This receptor was identified in a girl aged 10-17 years in good health and CMV-seropositive. Sequencing input: PBMCs. The rearrangement joins TRBV5-1 to TRBJ1-1, with 9 bases aligning to TRBD1. CDR3 coding DNA: TGCGCCAGCAGCAGATCCGGGACAGGGTACACTGAAGCTTTCTTT. It codes for CASSRSGTGYTEAFF.